These T cell receptor beta chains were read from a single sample in a study of response to subunit inactivated influenza vaccine. A single record per CDR3 protein comes from TCRdb applying MiXCR to the RT-PCR reads. The sample records around 760,000 distinct CDR3 sequences, approximately 14% being singletons. The material was PBMCs from blood, obtained roughly 15 days before vaccination. Receptors originate from a man aged 50-59 years who received an inactivated influenza vaccine. The CDR3 runs from the conserved cysteine through the conserved F or W. The D gene is left open where the match is weak. Clone size is given for some rows only: seen once, a few or many times, or a class if the clone is expanded.

TRBD1	TRBV5-1	few	TRBJ1-1	TGCGCCAGCAGCTTGGTAGTATCCTCAGGGGGGGATACTGAAGCTTTCTTT	CASSLVVSSGGDTEAFF
.	TRBV4-1	few	TRBJ2-5	TGCGCCAGCAGCCAAGAAGGGTCGCGTAAAGAGACCCAGTACTTC	CASSQEGSRKETQYF
.	TRBV20-1	many	TRBJ2-3	TGCAGTGCTCAGCGTTCAGATACGCAGTATTTT	CSAQRSDTQYF
.	TRBV9	few	TRBJ1-1	TGTGCCAGCAGCGTAGGGATTACAGGGACCGAAGCTTTCTTT	CASSVGITGTEAFF
.	TRBV6-1	.	TRBJ1-5	TGTGCCAGCAGCCGATTTGTAGGTGATCAGCCCCAGCATTTT	CASSRFVGDQPQHF
TRBD2	TRBV2	.	TRBJ2-1	TGTGCCAGCACCATTCTAGCGGGGAGCTCCTACAATGAGCAGTTCTTC	CASTILAGSSYNEQFF
.	TRBV28	few	TRBJ2-5	TGTGCCAGCAGTTTCCCCCTTGGAAGCGGAGATGAGACCCAGTACTTC	CASSFPLGSGDETQYF
TRBD1	TRBV5-1	.	TRBJ2-7	TGCGCCAGCAGCTTGGAGGGACAGGGGGCCCACGAGCAGTACTTC	CASSLEGQGAHEQYF
TRBD2	TRBV25-1	few	TRBJ2-2	TGTGCCAGCAGTGAGCGAGCGGGGGGTACTCCCACCGGGGAGCTGTTTTTT	CASSERAGGTPTGELFF
.	TRBV6-5	few	TRBJ2-1	TGTGCCAGCAGTTTATACAGGGTTTCTGGGAATGAGCAGTTCTTC	CASSLYRVSGNEQFF
.	TRBV6-2/TRBV6-3	.	TRBJ2-7	TGTGCCAGCAGACCCCGGGACACCCCCTACGAGCAGTACTTC	CASRPRDTPYEQYF